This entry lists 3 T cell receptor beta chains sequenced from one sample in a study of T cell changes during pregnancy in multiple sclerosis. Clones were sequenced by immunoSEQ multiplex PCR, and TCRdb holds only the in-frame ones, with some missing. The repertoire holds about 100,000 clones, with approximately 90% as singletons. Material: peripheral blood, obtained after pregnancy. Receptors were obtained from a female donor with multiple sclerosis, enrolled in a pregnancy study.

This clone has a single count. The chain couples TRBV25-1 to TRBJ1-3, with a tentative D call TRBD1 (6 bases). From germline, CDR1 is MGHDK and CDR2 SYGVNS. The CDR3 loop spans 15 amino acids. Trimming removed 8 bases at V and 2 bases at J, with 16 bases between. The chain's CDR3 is CASGNRDKTGNTIYF. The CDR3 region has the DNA TGTGCCAGCGGTAACCGGGACAAGACTGGAAACACCATATATTTT.

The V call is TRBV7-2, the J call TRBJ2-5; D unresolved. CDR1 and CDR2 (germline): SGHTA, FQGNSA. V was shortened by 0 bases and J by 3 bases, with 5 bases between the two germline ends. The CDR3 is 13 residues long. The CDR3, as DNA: TGTGCCAGCAGCTTAGCTCCTAAAGAGACCCAGTACTTC. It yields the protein CASSLAPKETQYF.

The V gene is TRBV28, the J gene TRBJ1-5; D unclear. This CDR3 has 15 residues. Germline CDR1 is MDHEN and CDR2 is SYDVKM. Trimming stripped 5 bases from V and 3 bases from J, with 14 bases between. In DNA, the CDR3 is TGTGCCAGCAGTCTACGCCGCGCTTTCAATCAGCCCCAGCATTTT. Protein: CASSLRRAFNQPQHF. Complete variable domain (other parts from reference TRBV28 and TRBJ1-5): DVKVTQSSRYLVKRTGEKVFLECVQDMDHENMFWYRQDPGLGLRLIYFSYDVKMKEKGDIPEGYSVSREKKERFSLILESASTNQTSMYLCASSLRRAFNQPQHFGDGTRLSIL.